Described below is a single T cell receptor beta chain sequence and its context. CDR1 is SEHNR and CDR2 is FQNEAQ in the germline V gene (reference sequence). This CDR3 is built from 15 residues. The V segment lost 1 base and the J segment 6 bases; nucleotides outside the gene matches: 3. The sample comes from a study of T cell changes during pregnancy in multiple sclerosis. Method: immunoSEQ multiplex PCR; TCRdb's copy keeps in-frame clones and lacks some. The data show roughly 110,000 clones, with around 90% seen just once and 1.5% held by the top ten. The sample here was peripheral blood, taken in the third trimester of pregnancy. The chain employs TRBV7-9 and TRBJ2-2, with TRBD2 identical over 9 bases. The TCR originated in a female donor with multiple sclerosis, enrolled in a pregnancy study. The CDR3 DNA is TGTGCCAGCAGCTTAGATTTAGCGGGAGCCGGGGAGCTGTTTTTT. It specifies CASSLDLAGAGELFF.